Detailed here is one T cell receptor (beta chain). The sample is drawn from a study of CD8 T cells in Susac syndrome. The V and J ends lost 2 bases and 2 bases respectively, with 9 bases between them. Germline values: CDR1 MNHEY, CDR2 SMNVEV (reference sequence). CDR3 length: 14 residues. TCR beta was sequenced from blood CD8+ and CD4+ T cells. In the multiple sclerosis control group, patients were treatment-naive and had stable or active relapsing-remitting disease. While CD8+ and CD4+ T cells were isolated negatively, TEMRA cells were enriched by FACS. A quantity of about 0.45 to 1 ug RNA underwent reverse transcription using random hexamers. immunoSEQ multiplex PCR amplified TCR beta CDR3 across 54 Vbeta, 13 Jbeta. MiXCR was run by TCRdb on the immunoSEQ multiplex PCR reads, yielding one entry per CDR3 protein. The sample contains about 130,000 distinct CDR3 sequences, about 90% of which appear only once.

Input material: CD8+ T cells from PBMCs. V is TRBV27 and J is TRBJ2-5; D not resolved. This receptor was taken from a human donor with multiple sclerosis. CDR3 in amino acids: CASSLVGTQETQYF. CDR3 bases: TGTGCCAGCAGTTTAGTCGGAACTCAAGAGACCCAGTACTTC.